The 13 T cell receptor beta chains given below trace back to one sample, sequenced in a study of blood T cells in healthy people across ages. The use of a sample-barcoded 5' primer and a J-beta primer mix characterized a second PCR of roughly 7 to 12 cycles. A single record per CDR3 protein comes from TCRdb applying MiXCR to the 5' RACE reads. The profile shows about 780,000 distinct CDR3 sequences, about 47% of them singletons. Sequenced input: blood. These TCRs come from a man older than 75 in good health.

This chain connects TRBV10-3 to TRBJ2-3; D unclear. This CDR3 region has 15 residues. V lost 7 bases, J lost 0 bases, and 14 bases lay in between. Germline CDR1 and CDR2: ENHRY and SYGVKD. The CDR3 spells CAITHSPSSTDTQYF. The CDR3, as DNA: TGTGCCATCACCCACTCACCCTCTAGCACAGATACGCAGTATTTT.

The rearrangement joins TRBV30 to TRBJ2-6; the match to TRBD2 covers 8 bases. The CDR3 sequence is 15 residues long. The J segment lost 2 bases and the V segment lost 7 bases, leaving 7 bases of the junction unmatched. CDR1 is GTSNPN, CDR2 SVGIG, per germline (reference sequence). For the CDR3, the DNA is TGTGCCTTAGTAGCGGGATTTACTGGGGCCAACGTCCTGACTTTC. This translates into CALVAGFTGANVLTF.

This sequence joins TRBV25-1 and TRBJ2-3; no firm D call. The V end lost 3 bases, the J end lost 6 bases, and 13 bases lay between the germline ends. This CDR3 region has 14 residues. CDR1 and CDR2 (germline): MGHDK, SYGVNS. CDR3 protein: CASSDPRSWDTQYF. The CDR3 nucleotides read TGTGCCAGCAGTGACCCCCGATCGTGGGATACGCAGTATTTT.

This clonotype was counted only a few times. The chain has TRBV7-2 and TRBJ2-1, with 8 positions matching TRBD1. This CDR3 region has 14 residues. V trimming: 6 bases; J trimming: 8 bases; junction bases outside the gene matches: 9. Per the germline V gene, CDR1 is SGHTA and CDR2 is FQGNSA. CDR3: CASSTRQGQDEQFF. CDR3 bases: TGTGCCAGCAGTACGAGACAGGGACAGGATGAGCAGTTCTTC. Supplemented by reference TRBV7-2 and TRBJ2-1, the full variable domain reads GAGVSQSPSNKVTEKGKDVELRCDPISGHTALYWYRQSLGQGLEFLIYFQGNSAPDKSGLPSDRFSAERTGGSVSTLTIQRTQQEDSAVYLCASSTRQGQDEQFFGPGTRLTVL.

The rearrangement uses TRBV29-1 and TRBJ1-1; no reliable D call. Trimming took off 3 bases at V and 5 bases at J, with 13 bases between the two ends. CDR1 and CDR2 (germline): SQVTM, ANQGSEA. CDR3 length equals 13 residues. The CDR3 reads CSVENSPGTEAFF. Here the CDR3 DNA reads TGCAGCGTTGAGAACAGCCCTGGGACTGAAGCTTTCTTT.

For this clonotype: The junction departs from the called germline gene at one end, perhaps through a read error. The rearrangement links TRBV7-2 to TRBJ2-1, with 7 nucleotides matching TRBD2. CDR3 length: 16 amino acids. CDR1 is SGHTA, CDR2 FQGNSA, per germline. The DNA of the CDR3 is TGTGCCAGCAGCACTACTAGCGACAGCTCCTGCAATGAGCAGTTCTTC. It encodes CASSTTSDSSCNEQFF.

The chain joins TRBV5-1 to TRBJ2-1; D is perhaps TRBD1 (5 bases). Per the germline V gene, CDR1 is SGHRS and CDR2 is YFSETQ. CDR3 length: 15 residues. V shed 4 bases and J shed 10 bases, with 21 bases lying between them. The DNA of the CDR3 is TGCGCCAGCAGCCGCAGGACAATTGGCGAAGGCGAGCAGTTCTTC. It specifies CASSRRTIGEGEQFF.

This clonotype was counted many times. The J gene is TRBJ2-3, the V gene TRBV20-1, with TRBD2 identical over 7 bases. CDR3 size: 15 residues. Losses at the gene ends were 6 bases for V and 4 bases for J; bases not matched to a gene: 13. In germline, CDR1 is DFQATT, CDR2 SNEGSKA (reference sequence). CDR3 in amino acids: CSASPWDYKADTQYF. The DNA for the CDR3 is TGCAGTGCATCGCCTTGGGACTACAAGGCAGATACGCAGTATTTT.

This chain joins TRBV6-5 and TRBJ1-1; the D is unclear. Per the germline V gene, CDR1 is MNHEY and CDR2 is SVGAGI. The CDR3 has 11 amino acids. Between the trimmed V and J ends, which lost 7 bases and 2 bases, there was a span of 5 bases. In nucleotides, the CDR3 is TGTGCCAGCACCCATAACACTGAAGCTTTCTTT. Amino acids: CASTHNTEAFF.

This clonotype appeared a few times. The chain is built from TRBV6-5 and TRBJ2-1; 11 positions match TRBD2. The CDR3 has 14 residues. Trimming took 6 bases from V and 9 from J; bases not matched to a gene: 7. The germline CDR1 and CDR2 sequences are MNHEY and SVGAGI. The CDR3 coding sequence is TGTGCCAGCAGAGTAGCGGGAGGGGGCGGTGAGCAGTTCTTC. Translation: CASRVAGGGGEQFF.

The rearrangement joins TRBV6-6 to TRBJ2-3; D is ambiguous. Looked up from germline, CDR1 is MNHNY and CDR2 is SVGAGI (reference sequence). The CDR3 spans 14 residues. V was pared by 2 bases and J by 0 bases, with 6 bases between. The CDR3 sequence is CASSYAASTDTQYF. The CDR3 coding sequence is TGTGCCAGCAGTTACGCGGCCAGCACAGATACGCAGTATTTT.

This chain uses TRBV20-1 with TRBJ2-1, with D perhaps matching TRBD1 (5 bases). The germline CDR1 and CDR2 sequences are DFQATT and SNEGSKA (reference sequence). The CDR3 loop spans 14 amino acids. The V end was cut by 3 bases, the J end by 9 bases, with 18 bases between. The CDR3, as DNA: TGCAGTGCTAGGGTCCTAGGGGTCGTCGGTGAGCAGTTCTTC. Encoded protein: CSARVLGVVGEQFF.

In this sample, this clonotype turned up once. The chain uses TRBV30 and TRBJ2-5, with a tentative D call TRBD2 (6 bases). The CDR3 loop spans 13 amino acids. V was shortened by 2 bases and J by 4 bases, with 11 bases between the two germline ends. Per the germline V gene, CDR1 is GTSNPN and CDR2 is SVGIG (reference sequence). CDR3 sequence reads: CAWSRGNPETQYF. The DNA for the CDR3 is TGTGCCTGGAGTCGCGGGAACCCAGAGACCCAGTACTTC.